The clone carrying this T cell receptor (beta chain) showed up many times. The antigen is unknown. With 6 bases clipped from V and 2 bases from J, the junction kept 7 bases outside the gene matches. Germline V gene lookup returns CDR1 MNHEY and CDR2 SVGEGT. The CDR3 loop spans 15 amino acids. The record originates from a study of T cells in Graves' hyperthyroidism and ophthalmopathy. General study results and limits: Model output signaled ophthalmopathy a median roughly 6 months ahead of onset.

With a duration under 2 months, the hyperthyroidism was newly diagnosed in patients aged 18 to 65. The investigators amplified TCR beta CDR3 regions from RNA transcripts. A set of HTBI primers served as the primers for a first-round RT-PCR of the TCR CDR3. TCRdb reanalysed the multiplex PCR reads using MiXCR and keeps one entry per CDR3 protein. The sample lists 150,000 to 200,000 distinct CDR3 sequences; just under 9.5% were seen once. The gene calls are TRBV6-2 or TRBV6-3 and TRBJ2-3; 8 nucleotides line up with TRBD1. The origin of this receptor is a woman aged 18-35 years with Graves' hyperthyroidism that later progressed to Graves' ophthalmopathy. The sample was blood. The CDR3 here is CASSRGTGYTDTQYF. CDR3 bases: TGTGCCAGCAGCCGCGGGACAGGATACACAGATACGCAGTATTTT.